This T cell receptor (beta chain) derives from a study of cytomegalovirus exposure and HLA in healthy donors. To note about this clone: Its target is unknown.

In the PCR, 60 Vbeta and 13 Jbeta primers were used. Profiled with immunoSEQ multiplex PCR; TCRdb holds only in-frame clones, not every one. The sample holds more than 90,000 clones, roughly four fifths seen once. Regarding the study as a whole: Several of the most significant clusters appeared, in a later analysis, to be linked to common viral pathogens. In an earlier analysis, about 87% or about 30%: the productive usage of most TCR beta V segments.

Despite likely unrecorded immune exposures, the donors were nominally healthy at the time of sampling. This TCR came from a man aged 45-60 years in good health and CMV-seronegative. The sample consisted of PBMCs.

The CDR3 is CASSETVGGAEAFF. The CDR3, as DNA: TGTGCCAGCTCAGAGACAGTAGGGGGGGCTGAAGCTTTCTTT. The chain employs TRBV18 and TRBJ1-1; D perhaps matches TRBD1 (6 bases). Trimming cost V 5 bases and J 6 bases, with 16 bases left between them. This CDR3 comprises 14 residues. The germline V gene encodes CDR1 KGHSH and CDR2 LQKENI. The whole variable domain, filled in from reference TRBV18 and TRBJ1-1, reads NAGVMQNPRHLVRRRGQEARLRCSPMKGHSHVYWYRQLPEEGLKFMVYLQKENIIDESGMPKERFSAEFPKEGPSILRIQQVVRGDSAAYFCASSETVGGAEAFFGQGTRLTVV.